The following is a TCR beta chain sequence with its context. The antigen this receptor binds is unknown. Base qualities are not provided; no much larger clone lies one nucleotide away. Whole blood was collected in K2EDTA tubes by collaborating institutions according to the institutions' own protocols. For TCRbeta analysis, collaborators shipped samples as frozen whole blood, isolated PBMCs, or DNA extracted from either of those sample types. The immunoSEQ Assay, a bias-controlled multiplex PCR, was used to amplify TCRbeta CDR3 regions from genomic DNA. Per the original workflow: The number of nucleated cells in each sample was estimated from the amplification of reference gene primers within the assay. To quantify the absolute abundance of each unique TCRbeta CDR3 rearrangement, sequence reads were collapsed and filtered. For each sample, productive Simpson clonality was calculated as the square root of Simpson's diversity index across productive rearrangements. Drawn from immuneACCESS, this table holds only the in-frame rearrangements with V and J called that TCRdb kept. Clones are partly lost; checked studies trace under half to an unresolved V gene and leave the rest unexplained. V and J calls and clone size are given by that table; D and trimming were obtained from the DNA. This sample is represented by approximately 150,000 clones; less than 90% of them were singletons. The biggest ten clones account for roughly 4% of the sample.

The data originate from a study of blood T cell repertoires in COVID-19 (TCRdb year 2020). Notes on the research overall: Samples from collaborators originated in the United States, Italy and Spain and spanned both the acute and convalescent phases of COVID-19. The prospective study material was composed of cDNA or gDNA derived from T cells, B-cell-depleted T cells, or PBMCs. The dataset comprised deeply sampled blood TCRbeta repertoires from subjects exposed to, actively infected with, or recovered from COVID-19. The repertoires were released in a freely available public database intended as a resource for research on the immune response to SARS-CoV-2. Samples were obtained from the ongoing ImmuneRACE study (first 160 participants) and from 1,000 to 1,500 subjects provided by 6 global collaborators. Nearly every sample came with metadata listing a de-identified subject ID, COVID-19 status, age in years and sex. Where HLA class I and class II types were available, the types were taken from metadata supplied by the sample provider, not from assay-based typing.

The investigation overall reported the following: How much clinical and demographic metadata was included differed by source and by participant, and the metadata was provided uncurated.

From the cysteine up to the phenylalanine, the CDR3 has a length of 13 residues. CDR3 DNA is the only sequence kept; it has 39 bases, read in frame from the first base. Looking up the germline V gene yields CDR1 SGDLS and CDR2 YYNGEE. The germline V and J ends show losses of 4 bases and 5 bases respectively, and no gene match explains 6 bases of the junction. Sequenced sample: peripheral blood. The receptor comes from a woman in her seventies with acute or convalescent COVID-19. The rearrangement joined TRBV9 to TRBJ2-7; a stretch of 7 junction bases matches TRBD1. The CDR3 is CASSKWDSDEQYF. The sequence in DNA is TGTGCCAGCAGCAAATGGGACAGCGACGAGCAGTACTTC.